This record covers a single TCR beta chain. Its antigen remains unknown. The data were obtained in a study of cytomegalovirus exposure and HLA in healthy donors. Findings of the study overall: Fewer than 200 TCR beta chains were listed as cytomegalovirus-associated. A later analysis reportedly identified an Asian-associated ancestry cluster as carrying fewer N-insertions than the approximately 730-donor mean. CMV serostatus stood as the only immune exposure information on hand.

This CDR3 spans 19 amino acids. It was with 60 Vbeta and 13 Jbeta primers that the PCR ran. Produced via immunoSEQ multiplex PCR; TCRdb's table is partial and in-frame only. The data contain about 80,000 clones, roughly 78% of them singletons. This TCR was sampled from a young man in good health and CMV-seronegative. V and J are TRBV21-1 and TRBJ2-7; the table assigns TRBD1, which was not confirmed against the DNA. TRBV21-1 is labeled a pseudogene. What was sequenced was PBMCs. The CDR3 sequence is CASSKPCLGTTGSVYEQYF. For the CDR3, the DNA is TGTGCCAGCAGCAAACCATGTTTAGGAACGACAGGGTCGGTCTACGAGCAGTACTTC.